This T cell receptor beta chain was profiled in a study of blood T cell repertoires in COVID-19. For the study at large: Samples of COVID-19 (acute and convalescent) were obtained from the United States, Italy and Spain. Sources were T cells, B-cell-depleted T cells, or PBMCs; the material itself was cDNA or gDNA.

Per the original data handling: The authors estimated nucleated cell counts from reference gene primer amplification. Libraries were prepared by immunoSEQ multiplex PCR; TCRdb keeps only in-frame clonotypes and omits some of them. The V and J calls and clone size are taken from that table; D and trimming were inferred from the DNA. The table has over 95,000 clones, 85% seen once. This clone was seen a single time. Deletions cut 2 bases from V and 4 bases from J, with 12 bases between. Per the germline V gene, CDR1 is SGHRS and CDR2 is YFSETQ. The length of the CDR3 is 14 residues. Sample: peripheral blood. The TCR was taken from a human donor in a cohort sampled during active COVID-19. The chain carries TRBV5-1 and TRBJ1-1; D is perhaps TRBD1 (5 bases). In nucleotides, the CDR3 is TGCGCCAGCAGCTTACAGGAGGAGGGCACTGAAGCTTTCTTT. Translated: CASSLQEEGTEAFF.